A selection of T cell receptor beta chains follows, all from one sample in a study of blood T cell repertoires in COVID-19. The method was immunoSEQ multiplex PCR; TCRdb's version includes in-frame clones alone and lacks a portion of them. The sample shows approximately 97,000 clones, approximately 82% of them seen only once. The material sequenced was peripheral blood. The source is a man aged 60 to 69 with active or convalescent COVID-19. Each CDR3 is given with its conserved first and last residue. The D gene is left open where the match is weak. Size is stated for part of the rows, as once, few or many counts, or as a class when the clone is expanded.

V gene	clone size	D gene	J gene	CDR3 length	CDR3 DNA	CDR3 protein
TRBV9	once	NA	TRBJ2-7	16	TGTGCCAGCAGCGTAGGAGGCGGGCTCCGCTCCTACGAGCAGTACTTC	CASSVGGGLRSYEQYF
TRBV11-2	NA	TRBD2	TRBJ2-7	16	TGTGCCAGCAGCTTAGATTGGGCTAGCGGATCCTACGAGCAGTACTTC	CASSLDWASGSYEQYF
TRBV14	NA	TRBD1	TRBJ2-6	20	TGTGCCAGCAGCCACGATATCTGGGACAGAAGTTCCTCTGGGGCCAACGTCCTGACTTTC	CASSHDIWDRSSSGANVLTF
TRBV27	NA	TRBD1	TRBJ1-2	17	TGTGCCAGCAGTAAGGCCCTGAGGACAGGGCCAATCTATGGCTACACCTTC	CASSKALRTGPIYGYTF
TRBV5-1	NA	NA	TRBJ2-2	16	TGCGCCAGCAGCGCAACGGGTGGCGGGGCCACCGGGGAGCTGTTTTTT	CASSATGGGATGELFF
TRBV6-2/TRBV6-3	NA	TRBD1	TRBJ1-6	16	TGTGCCAGCAGTTACAGGGACAGCTCCTATAATTCACCCCTCCACTTT	CASSYRDSSYNSPLHF
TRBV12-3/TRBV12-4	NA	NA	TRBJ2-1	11	TGTGCCAGCACTTACTTCAATGAGCAGTTCTTC	CASTYFNEQFF
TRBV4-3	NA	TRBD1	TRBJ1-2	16	TGCGCCAGCAGCCAAGCCGGGACAGGCTATAACTATGGCTACACCTTC	CASSQAGTGYNYGYTF
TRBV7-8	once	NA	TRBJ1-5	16	TGTGCCAGCAGCTTAAGCAGGGTTCGGGGCAATCAGCCCCAGCATTTT	CASSLSRVRGNQPQHF
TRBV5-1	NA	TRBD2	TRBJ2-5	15	TGCGCCAGCAGCCCCATGAGCGGGGGCTCGGAGACCCAGTACTTC	CASSPMSGGSETQYF
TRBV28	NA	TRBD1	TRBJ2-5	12	TGTGCCAGCAGGACAGGGAAAGAGACCCAGTACTTC	CASRTGKETQYF
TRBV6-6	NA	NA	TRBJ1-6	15	TGTGCCAGCAGTTACACAGGGTCGGATAATTCACCCCTCCACTTT	CASSYTGSDNSPLHF
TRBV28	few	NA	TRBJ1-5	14	TGTGCCAGCAGTTTAAGGCAGGGTGCCCAGCCCCAGCATTTT	CASSLRQGAQPQHF
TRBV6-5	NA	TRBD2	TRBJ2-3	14	TGTGCCAGCAGCCCCTACGGGAGGGCCGATACGCAGTATTTT	CASSPYGRADTQYF
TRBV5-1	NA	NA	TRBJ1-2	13	TGCGCCAGCAGCTACGACAGTTACTATGGCTACACCTTC	CASSYDSYYGYTF
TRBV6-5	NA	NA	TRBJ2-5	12	TGTGCCAGCAGCCTAGAACCCGGGACCCAGTACTTC	CASSLEPGTQYF
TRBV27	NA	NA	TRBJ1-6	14	TGTGCCAGCAGCATAATACAGGGCGGTTCACCCCTCCACTTT	CASSIIQGGSPLHF
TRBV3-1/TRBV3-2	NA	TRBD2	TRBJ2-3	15	TGTGCCAGCAGCCAAGGACTAGCGGGAGCTGGGGCGCAGTATTTT	CASSQGLAGAGAQYF
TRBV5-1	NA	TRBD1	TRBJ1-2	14	TGCGCCAGCAGCGCGGACAGGGTTAACTATGGCTACACCTTC	CASSADRVNYGYTF